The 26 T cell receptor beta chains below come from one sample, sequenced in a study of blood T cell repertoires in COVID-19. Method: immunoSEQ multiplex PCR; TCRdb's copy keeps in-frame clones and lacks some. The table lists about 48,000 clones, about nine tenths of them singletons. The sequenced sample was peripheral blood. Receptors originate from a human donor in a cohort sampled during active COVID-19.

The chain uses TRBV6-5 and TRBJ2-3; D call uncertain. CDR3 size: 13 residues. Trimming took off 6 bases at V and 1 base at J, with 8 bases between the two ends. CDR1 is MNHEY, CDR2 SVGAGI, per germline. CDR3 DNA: TGTGCCAGCAGCCAGGTAGGCACAGATACGCAGTATTTT. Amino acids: CASSQVGTDTQYF.

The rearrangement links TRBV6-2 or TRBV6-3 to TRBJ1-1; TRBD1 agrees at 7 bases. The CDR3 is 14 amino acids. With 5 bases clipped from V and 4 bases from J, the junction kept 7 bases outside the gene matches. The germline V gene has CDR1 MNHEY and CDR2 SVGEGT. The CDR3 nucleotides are TGTGCCAGCAGTGATGTCCGACAGGGCACTGAAGCTTTCTTT. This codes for CASSDVRQGTEAFF.

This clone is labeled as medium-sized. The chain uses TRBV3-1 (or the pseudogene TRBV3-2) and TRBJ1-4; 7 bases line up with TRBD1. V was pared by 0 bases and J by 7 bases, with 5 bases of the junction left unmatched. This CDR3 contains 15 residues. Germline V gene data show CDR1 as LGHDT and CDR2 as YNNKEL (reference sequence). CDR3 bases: TGTGCCAGCAGCCAAGATGGGGGACAGACTGAAAAACTGTTTTTT. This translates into CASSQDGGQTEKLFF.

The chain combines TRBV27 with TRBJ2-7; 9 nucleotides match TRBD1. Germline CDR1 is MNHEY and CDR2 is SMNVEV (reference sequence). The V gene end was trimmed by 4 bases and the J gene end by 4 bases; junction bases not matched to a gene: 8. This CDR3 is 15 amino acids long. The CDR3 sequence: CASSSTGTGSYEQYF. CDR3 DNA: TGTGCCAGCAGTTCGACCGGGACAGGGTCGTACGAGCAGTACTTC.

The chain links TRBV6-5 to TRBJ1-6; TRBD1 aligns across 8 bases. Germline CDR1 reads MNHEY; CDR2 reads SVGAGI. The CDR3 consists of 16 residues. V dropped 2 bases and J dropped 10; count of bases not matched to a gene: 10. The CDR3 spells CASSYRPTRGRSPLHF. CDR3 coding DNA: TGTGCCAGCAGTTACCGACCGACCAGGGGGCGGTCACCCCTCCACTTT.

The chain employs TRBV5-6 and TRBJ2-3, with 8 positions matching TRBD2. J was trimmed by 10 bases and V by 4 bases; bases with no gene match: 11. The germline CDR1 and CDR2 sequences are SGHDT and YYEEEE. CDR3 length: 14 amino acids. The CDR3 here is CASSPFAGGLPQYF. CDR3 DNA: TGTGCCAGCAGCCCTTTTGCGGGGGGCCTTCCGCAGTATTTT.

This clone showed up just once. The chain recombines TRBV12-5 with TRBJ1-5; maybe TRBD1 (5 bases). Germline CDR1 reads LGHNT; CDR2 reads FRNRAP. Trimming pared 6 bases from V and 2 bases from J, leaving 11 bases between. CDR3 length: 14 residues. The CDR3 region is CASGPGFGNQPQHF. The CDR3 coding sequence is TGTGCTAGTGGCCCAGGGTTCGGCAATCAGCCCCAGCATTTT. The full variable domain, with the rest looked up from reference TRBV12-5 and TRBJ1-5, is DARVTQTPRHKVTEMGQEVTMRCQPILGHNTVFWYRQTMMQGLELLAYFRNRAPLDDSGMPKDRFSAEMPDATLATLKIQPSEPRDSAVYFCASGPGFGNQPQHFGDGTRLSIL.

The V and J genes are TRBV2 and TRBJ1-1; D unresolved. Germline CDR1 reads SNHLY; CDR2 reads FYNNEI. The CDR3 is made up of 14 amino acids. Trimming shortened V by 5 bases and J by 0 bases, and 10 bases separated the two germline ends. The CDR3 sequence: CASSMSPMNTEAFF. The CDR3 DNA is TGTGCCAGCAGTATGTCCCCTATGAACACTGAAGCTTTCTTT.

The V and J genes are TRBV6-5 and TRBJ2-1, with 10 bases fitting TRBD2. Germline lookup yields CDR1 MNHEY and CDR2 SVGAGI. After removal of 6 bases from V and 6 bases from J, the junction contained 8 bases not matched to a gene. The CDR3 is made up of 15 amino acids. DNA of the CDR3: TGTGCCAGCAGGCTGGGGACTAGCGCCTTCAATGAGCAGTTCTTC. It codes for CASRLGTSAFNEQFF.

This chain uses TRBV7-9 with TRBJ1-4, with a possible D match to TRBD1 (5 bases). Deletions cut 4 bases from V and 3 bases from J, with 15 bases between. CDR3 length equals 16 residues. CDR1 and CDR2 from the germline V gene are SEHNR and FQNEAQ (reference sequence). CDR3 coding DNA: TGTGCCAGCAGCTCCGCCCAGGGCCTAGCTAATGAAAAACTGTTTTTT. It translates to CASSSAQGLANEKLFF.

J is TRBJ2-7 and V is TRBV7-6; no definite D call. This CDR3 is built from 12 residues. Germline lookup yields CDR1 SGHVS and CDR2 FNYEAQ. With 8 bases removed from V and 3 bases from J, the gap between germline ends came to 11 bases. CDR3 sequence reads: CASGGTDYEQYF. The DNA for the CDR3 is TGTGCCAGCGGCGGCACCGACTACGAGCAGTACTTC.

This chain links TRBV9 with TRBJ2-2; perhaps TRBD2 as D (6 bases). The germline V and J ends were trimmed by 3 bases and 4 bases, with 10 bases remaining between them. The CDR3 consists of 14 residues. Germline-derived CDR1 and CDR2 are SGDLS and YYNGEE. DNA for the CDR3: TGTGCCAGCAGCGAGCGGGCCGGCACCGGGGAGCTGTTTTTT. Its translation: CASSERAGTGELFF.

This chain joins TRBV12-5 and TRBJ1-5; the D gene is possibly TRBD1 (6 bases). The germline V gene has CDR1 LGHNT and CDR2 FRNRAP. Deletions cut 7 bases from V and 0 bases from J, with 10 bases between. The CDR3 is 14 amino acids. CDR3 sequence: CASAPGHSNQPQHF. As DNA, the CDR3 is TGTGCTAGTGCCCCGGGACATAGCAATCAGCCCCAGCATTTT.

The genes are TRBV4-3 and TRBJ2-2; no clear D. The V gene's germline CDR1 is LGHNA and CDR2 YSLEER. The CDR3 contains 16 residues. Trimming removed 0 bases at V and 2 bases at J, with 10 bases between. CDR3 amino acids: CASSQDRQQNTGELFF. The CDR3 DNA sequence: TGCGCCAGCAGCCAAGATCGACAACAAAACACCGGGGAGCTGTTTTTT.

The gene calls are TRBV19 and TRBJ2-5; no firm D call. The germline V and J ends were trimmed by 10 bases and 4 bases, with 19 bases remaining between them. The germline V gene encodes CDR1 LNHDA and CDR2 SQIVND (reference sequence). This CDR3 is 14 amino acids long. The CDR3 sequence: CATAPYAGSETQYF. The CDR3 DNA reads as TGTGCCACCGCGCCATATGCCGGGTCAGAGACCCAGTACTTC. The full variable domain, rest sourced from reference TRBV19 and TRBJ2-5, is DGGITQSPKYLFRKEGQNVTLSCEQNLNHDAMYWYRQDPGQGLRLIYYSQIVNDFQKGDIAEGYSVSREKKESFPLTVTSAQKNPTAFYLCATAPYAGSETQYFGPGTRLLVL.

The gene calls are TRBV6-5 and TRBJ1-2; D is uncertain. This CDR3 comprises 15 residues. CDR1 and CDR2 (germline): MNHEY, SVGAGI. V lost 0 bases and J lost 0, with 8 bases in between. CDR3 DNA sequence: TGTGCCAGCAGTTACTCGAGGACTCCTAACTATGGCTACACCTTC. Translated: CASSYSRTPNYGYTF.

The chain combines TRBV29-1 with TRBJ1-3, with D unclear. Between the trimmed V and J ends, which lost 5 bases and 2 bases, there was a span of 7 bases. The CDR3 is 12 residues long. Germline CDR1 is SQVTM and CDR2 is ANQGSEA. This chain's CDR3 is CSVLDTGNTIYF. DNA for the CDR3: TGCAGCGTTTTAGACACTGGAAACACCATATATTTT.

Here the CDR3 reads CSVEDRASGSSETQYF. The CDR3 nucleotides are TGCAGCGTTGAAGATAGGGCTAGCGGGAGTTCAGAGACCCAGTACTTC. This chain joins TRBV29-1 and TRBJ2-5, with 10 positions matching TRBD2. CDR1 and CDR2 from the germline V gene are SQVTM and ANQGSEA. CDR3 length: 16 amino acids. Trimming took 0 bases from V and 4 from J; bases not matched to a gene: 8.

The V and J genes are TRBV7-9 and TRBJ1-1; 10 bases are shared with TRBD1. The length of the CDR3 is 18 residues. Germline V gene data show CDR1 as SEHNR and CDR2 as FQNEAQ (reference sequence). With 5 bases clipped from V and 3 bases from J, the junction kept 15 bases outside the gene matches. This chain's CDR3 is CASSLTRDRGLADTEAFF. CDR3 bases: TGTGCCAGCAGCCTTACTCGGGACAGGGGCCTCGCGGACACTGAAGCTTTCTTT.

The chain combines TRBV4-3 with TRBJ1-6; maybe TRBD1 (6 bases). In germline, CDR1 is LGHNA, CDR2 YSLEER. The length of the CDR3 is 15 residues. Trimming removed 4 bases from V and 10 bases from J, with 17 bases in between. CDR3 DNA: TGCGCCAGCAGCCTACGGGCGGACAGTAGCTCACCCCTCCACTTT. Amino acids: CASSLRADSSSPLHF.

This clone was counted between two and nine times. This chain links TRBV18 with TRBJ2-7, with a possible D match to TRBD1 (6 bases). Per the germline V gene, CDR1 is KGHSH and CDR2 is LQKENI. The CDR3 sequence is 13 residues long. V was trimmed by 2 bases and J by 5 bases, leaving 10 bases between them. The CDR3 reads CASSPRTADEQYF. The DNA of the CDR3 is TGTGCCAGCTCACCAAGGACAGCCGACGAGCAGTACTTC.

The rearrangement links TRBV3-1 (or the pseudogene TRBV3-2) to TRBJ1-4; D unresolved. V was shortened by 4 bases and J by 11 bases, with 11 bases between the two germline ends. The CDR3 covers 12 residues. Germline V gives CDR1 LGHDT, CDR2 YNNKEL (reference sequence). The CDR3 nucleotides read TGTGCCAGCAGCCTCCGCGGCGACAAACTGTTTTTT. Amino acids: CASSLRGDKLFF.

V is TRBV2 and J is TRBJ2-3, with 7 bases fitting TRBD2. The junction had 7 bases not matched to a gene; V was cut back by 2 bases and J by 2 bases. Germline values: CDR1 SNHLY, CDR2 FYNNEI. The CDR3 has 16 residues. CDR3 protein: CASSETPSGPTDTQYF. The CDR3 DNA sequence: TGTGCCAGCAGTGAAACCCCTAGCGGCCCCACAGATACGCAGTATTTT.

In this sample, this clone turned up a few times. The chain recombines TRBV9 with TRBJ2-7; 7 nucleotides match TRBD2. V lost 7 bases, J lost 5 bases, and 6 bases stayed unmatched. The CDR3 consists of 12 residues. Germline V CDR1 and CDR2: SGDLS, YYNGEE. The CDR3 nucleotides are TGTGCCAGCGGGCAGGGAGGGGACGAGCAGTACTTC. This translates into CASGQGGDEQYF.

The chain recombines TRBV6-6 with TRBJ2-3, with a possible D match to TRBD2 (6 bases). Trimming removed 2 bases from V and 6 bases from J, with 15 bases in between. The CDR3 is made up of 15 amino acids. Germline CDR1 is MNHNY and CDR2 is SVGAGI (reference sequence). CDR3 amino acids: CASSYDPARGDTQYF. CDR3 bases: TGTGCCAGCAGTTACGACCCCGCCCGGGGGGATACGCAGTATTTT.

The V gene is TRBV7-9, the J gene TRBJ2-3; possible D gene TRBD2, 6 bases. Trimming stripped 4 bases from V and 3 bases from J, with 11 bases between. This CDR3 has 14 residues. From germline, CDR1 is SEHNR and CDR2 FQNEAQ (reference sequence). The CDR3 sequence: CASSSAGMTDTQYF. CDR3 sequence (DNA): TGTGCCAGCAGCTCGGCGGGGATGACAGATACGCAGTATTTT.